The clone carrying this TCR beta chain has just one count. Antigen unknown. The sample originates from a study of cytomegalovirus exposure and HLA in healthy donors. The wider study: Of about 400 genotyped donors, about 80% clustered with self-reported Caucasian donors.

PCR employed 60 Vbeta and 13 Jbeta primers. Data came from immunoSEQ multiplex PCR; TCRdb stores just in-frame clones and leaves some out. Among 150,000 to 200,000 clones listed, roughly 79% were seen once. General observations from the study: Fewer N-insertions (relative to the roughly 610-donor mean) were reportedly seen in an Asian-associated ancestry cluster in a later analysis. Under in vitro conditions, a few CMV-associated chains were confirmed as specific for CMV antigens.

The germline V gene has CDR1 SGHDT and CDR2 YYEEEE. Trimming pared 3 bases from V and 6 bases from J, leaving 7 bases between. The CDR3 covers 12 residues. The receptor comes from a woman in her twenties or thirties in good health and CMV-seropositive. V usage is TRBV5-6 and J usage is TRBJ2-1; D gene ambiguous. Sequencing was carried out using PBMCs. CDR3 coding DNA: TGTGCCAGCAGCTCAAGCACCAATGAGCAGTTCTTC. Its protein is CASSSSTNEQFF.